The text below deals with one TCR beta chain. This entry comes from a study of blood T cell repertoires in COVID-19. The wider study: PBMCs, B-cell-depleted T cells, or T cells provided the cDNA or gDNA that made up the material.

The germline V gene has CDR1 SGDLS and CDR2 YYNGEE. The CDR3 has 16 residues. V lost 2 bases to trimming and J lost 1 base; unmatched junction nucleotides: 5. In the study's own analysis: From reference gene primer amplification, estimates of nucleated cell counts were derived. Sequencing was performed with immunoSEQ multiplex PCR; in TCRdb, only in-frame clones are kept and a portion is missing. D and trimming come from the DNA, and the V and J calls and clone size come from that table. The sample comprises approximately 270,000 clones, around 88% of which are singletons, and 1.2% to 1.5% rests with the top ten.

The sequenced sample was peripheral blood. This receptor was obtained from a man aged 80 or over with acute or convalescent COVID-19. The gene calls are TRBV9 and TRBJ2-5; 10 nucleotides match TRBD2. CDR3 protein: CASSVNSGGPQETQYF. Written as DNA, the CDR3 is TGTGCCAGCAGCGTTAATAGCGGGGGGCCCCAAGAGACCCAGTACTTC.